The 25 T cell receptor beta chains given below trace back to one sample, sequenced in a study of CD8 T cells in Susac syndrome. About 0.45 to 1 ug RNA was reverse transcribed with random hexamers. TCRdb fed the immunoSEQ multiplex PCR reads into MiXCR, producing one record per CDR3 protein. The table shows roughly 200,000 distinct CDR3 sequences, with over 85% occurring only once. The sample comprised CD4+ T cells from PBMCs. Receptors originate from a human donor in good health.

The V gene is TRBV3-1, the J gene TRBJ1-2; D uncertain. Germline CDR1 and CDR2: LGHDT and YNNKEL (reference sequence). V gave up 6 bases and J gave up 2 bases, with 10 bases separating them. The CDR3 has 13 residues. CDR3 in amino acids: CASRDDGNYGYTF. Written as DNA, the CDR3 is TGTGCCAGCAGAGACGACGGGAACTATGGCTACACCTTC.

V gene TRBV29-1 combines with J gene TRBJ1-2, with D possibly matching TRBD1 (5 bases). Germline V gene sequence: CDR1 SQVTM, CDR2 ANQGSEA. This CDR3 is 12 amino acids long. With 7 bases removed from V and 4 bases from J, the gap between germline ends came to 13 bases. The CDR3 nucleotides read TGCAGCGCCGGGACCGAAATCTATGGCTACACCTTC. It translates to CSAGTEIYGYTF.

The genes are TRBV12-3 or TRBV12-4 and TRBJ1-5; no clear D gene. Trimming cost V 7 bases and J 9 bases, with 19 bases left between them. This CDR3 spans 14 amino acids. CDR3 nucleotides: TGTGCCAGCACCCTGGGGTACGGAGAATGGCCCCAGCATTTT. Its protein product is CASTLGYGEWPQHF.

The chain carries TRBV7-8 and TRBJ2-3; 11 positions agree with TRBD2. This CDR3 is built from 21 residues. CDR1 and CDR2 from the germline V gene are SGHVS and FQNEAQ. Trimming took 4 bases from V and 0 from J; bases not matched to a gene: 18. CDR3 in amino acids: CASSSDREGTSGSSSTDTQYF. The CDR3 bases are TGTGCCAGCAGCTCTGACAGGGAAGGAACTAGCGGGAGTTCTAGCACAGATACGCAGTATTTT.

This rearrangement joins TRBV3-1 to TRBJ2-7; D may be TRBD2 (6 bases). The CDR3 has 11 amino acids. V lost 0 bases to trimming and J lost 11 bases, with 8 bases between them. CDR1 and CDR2 (germline): LGHDT, YNNKEL (reference sequence). The CDR3 sequence: CASSQDRREYF. The CDR3 nucleotides are TGTGCCAGCAGCCAAGATAGGAGGGAGTACTTC.

The V call is TRBV2, the J call TRBJ2-7, with no clear D. The CDR3 consists of 13 residues. Germline V gives CDR1 SNHLY, CDR2 FYNNEI. V was shortened by 2 bases and J by 3 bases, with 8 bases between the two germline ends. The CDR3 bases are TGTGCCAGCAGTGAAAGGGTGAGCTACGAGCAGTACGTC. This gives the protein CASSERVSYEQYV.

This clonotype occurred once. The gene calls are TRBV6-1 and TRBJ2-3; D gene uncertain. The CDR3 has 12 amino acids. The germline gives CDR1 MNHNS, CDR2 SASEGT. V was clipped by 0 bases and J by 6 bases, with 4 bases between them. The CDR3 reads CASSEARDTQYF. DNA of the CDR3: TGTGCCAGCAGTGAAGCGCGGGATACGCAGTATTTT.

The rearrangement uses TRBV3-1 and TRBJ1-1; D gene unclear. This CDR3 spans 13 amino acids. Trimming took off 0 bases at V and 4 bases at J, with 6 bases between the two ends. CDR1 and CDR2 from the germline V gene are LGHDT and YNNKEL (reference sequence). In nucleotides, the CDR3 is TGTGCCAGCAGCCAAGAGGAGGGCACTGAAGCTTTCTTT. This gives the protein CASSQEEGTEAFF.

The chain has TRBV20-1 and TRBJ2-1; 12 bases match TRBD2. J gave up 7 bases and V 5 bases, and 9 bases lay outside the gene matches. In germline, CDR1 is DFQATT, CDR2 SNEGSKA (reference sequence). CDR3 length equals 15 residues. The CDR3 nucleotides read TGCAGTGCTCCAACTAGCGGGGGGCCGACAAATGAGCAGTTCTTC. Residues: CSAPTSGGPTNEQFF.

The chain recombines TRBV20-1 with TRBJ2-1, with 13 nucleotides matching TRBD2. With 5 bases clipped from V and 4 bases from J, the junction kept 5 bases outside the gene matches. Germline V gene lookup returns CDR1 DFQATT and CDR2 SNEGSKA (reference sequence). The CDR3 covers 15 residues. The CDR3 here is CSAHTSGRGYNEQFF. In nucleotides, the CDR3 is TGCAGTGCTCATACTAGCGGGAGGGGTTACAATGAGCAGTTCTTC.

The rearrangement uses TRBV20-1 and TRBJ2-1; TRBD2 matches at 14 bases. Germline CDR1 DFQATT, CDR2 SNEGSKA (reference sequence). The CDR3 extends over 15 amino acids. After removal of 1 base from V and 7 bases from J, the junction contained 3 bases not matched to a gene. The chain's CDR3 is CSARGGLAGENEQFF. CDR3 bases: TGCAGTGCTAGAGGGGGACTAGCGGGAGAAAATGAGCAGTTCTTC.

The chain has TRBV6-6 and TRBJ2-1, with D perhaps TRBD1 (6 bases). Trimming stripped 9 bases from V and 6 bases from J, with 21 bases between. The CDR3 extends over 15 amino acids. The germline gives CDR1 MNHNY, CDR2 SVGAGI (reference sequence). CDR3 nucleotide sequence: TGTGCCAGTCTCCCGAGGGGGAAAAGGGCCAATGAGCAGTTCTTC. This gives the protein CASLPRGKRANEQFF.

The rearrangement links TRBV15 to TRBJ2-1; 8 bases fit TRBD2. After removal of 2 bases from V and 3 bases from J, the junction contained 3 bases not matched to a gene. The germline V gene encodes CDR1 LNHNV and CDR2 YYDKDF (reference sequence). This CDR3 spans 15 amino acids. The CDR3 region has the DNA TGTGCCACCAGCAGATTAGCGGGGAACTACAATGAGCAGTTCTTC. It encodes CATSRLAGNYNEQFF.

This clonotype was detected only once. The chain carries TRBV4-3 and TRBJ1-5; D call uncertain. This CDR3 contains 14 residues. From germline, CDR1 is LGHNA and CDR2 YSLEER. Trimming pared 3 bases from V and 1 base from J, leaving 7 bases between. CDR3 bases: TGCGCCAGCAGCCACCGACACAGCAATCAGCCCCAGCATTTT. Translated, it gives CASSHRHSNQPQHF.

V gene TRBV6-5 combines with J gene TRBJ2-1; the match to TRBD1 covers 8 bases. Per germline, CDR1 MNHEY and CDR2 SVGAGI. V was clipped by 7 bases and J by 5 bases; unmatched bases: 4. CDR3 length: 13 amino acids. The CDR3: CASKRDRHNEQFF. In DNA, the CDR3 is TGTGCCAGCAAGAGGGACAGGCACAATGAGCAGTTCTTC.

V usage is TRBV20-1 and J usage is TRBJ2-1; 15 nucleotides line up with TRBD2. The ends lost 7 bases at V and 0 bases at J; junction bases unmatched: 7. CDR3 size: 17 residues. From germline, CDR1 is DFQATT and CDR2 SNEGSKA (reference sequence). CDR3 protein: CSVGTSGRTRSYNEQFF. The CDR3 DNA reads TGCAGTGTCGGGACTAGCGGGAGGACCCGCTCCTACAATGAGCAGTTCTTC.

The V gene is TRBV29-1, the J gene TRBJ2-1; D unresolved. V was clipped by 4 bases and J by 5 bases, with 12 bases between them. The CDR3 loop spans 13 amino acids. The V gene's germline CDR1 is SQVTM and CDR2 ANQGSEA. As DNA, the CDR3 is TGCAGCGTTGTAGGGCAGGCGCACAATGAGCAGTTCTTC. Its translation: CSVVGQAHNEQFF.

The chain has TRBV12-3 or TRBV12-4 and TRBJ2-3; tentative D call: TRBD2 (5 bases). The CDR3 sequence is 15 residues long. Trimming stripped 5 bases from V and 2 bases from J, with 14 bases between. The CDR3 nucleotides are TGTGCCAGCAGTGACGGACTGGTAAACACAGATACGCAGTATTTT. Translating gives CASSDGLVNTDTQYF.

In its sample, this clonotype was seen once. The CDR3: CASSDATNEKLFF. The CDR3 DNA reads as TGTGCCAGCAGTGATGCAACTAATGAAAAACTGTTTTTT. The rearrangement uses TRBV25-1 and TRBJ1-4; no firm D call. The V end was cut by 3 bases, the J end by 0 bases, with 2 bases between. The length of the CDR3 is 13 residues. The germline gives CDR1 MGHDK, CDR2 SYGVNS.

This chain links TRBV14 with TRBJ2-5, with D perhaps assigned TRBD1 or TRBD2 (5 bases each). CDR3 size: 15 residues. Germline V gives CDR1 SGHDN, CDR2 FVKESK. V was pared by 0 bases and J by 2 bases, with 10 bases between. This chain's CDR3 is CASSQEGPLQETQYF. The CDR3, as DNA: TGTGCCAGCAGCCAAGAGGGACCGCTTCAAGAGACCCAGTACTTC.

The chain joins TRBV24-1 to TRBJ2-3, with D unclear. The CDR3 runs to 12 residues. Trimming stripped 4 bases from V and 2 bases from J, with 3 bases between. Germline V gives CDR1 KGHDR, CDR2 SFDVKD. The CDR3, as DNA: TGTGCCACCAGTGAAAACACAGATACGCAGTATTTT. Its protein product is CATSENTDTQYF.

V gene TRBV20-1 combines with J gene TRBJ2-5, with D possibly being TRBD1 (5 bases). From germline, CDR1 is DFQATT and CDR2 SNEGSKA (reference sequence). Trimming pared 0 bases from V and 0 bases from J, leaving 11 bases between. The CDR3 is 15 residues long. The CDR3, as DNA: TGCAGTGCTAGAGATTGGCAGGACAACCAAGAGACCCAGTACTTC. It translates to CSARDWQDNQETQYF.

This chain joins TRBV29-1 and TRBJ2-6; 7 bases agree with TRBD1. This CDR3 region has 16 residues. In germline, CDR1 is SQVTM, CDR2 ANQGSEA. After removal of 0 bases from V and 6 bases from J, the junction contained 8 bases not matched to a gene. The CDR3 loop reads CSVEDPPGGEANVLTF. The CDR3 nucleotides read TGCAGCGTTGAAGATCCCCCAGGGGGTGAGGCCAACGTCCTGACTTTC.

The chain joins TRBV19 to TRBJ1-1; D unclear. The CDR3 covers 14 residues. Per germline, CDR1 LNHDA and CDR2 SQIVND (reference sequence). V was trimmed by 2 bases and J by 4 bases, leaving 11 bases between them. This chain's CDR3 is CASSIRRAVTEAFF. The DNA for the CDR3 is TGTGCCAGTAGTATACGTCGGGCGGTCACTGAAGCTTTCTTT. Based on the CDR3 plus reference TRBV19 and TRBJ1-1, the full variable domain is DGGITQSPKYLFRKEGQNVTLSCEQNLNHDAMYWYRQDPGQGLRLIYYSQIVNDFQKGDIAEGYSVSREKKESFPLTVTSAQKNPTAFYLCASSIRRAVTEAFFGQGTRLTVV.

The chain couples TRBV6-2 or TRBV6-3 to TRBJ1-5, with D perhaps matching TRBD1 (6 bases). The CDR3 has 14 residues. Germline values: CDR1 MNHEY, CDR2 SVGEGT. V gave up 6 bases and J gave up 5 bases, with 14 bases separating them. The CDR3 nucleotides are TGTGCCAGCAGGATACAGGGATTTGATCAGCCCCAGCATTTT. It is translated as CASRIQGFDQPQHF.